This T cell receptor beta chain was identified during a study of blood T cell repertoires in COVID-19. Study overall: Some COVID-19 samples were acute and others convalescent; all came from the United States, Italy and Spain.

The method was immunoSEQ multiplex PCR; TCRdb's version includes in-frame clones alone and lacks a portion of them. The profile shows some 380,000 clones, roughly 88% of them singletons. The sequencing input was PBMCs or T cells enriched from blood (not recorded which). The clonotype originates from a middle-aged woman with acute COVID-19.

CDR3 amino acids: CASSQTPNTEAFF. The CDR3 DNA follows: TGCGCCAGCAGCCAGACTCCGAACACTGAAGCTTTCTTT. The J gene is TRBJ1-1, the V gene TRBV4-1; D not certain. CDR3 length equals 13 residues. Trimming removed 3 bases from V and 1 base from J, with 6 bases in between. Per the germline V gene, CDR1 is MGHRA and CDR2 is YSYEKL.